The 8 T cell receptor beta chains below come from one sample, sequenced in a study of control samples from healthy donors and cancer patients. Profiled with immunoSEQ multiplex PCR; TCRdb holds only in-frame clones, not every one. The sample shows fewer than 120,000 clones, approximately 88% of them seen only once. Sequencing input: PBMCs. The receptors originated from an older woman with lung cancer.

The CDR3 DNA reads as TGTGCCAGCAGTCCTCGGGACCGCCACCCCACAGATACGCAGTATTTT. This sequence encodes CASSPRDRHPTDTQYF. The gene calls are TRBV25-1 and TRBJ2-3; D may match TRBD1 or TRBD2 (5 bases each). The ends were cut back, 5 bases at V and 2 bases at J, with 17 bases in the middle. In germline, CDR1 is MGHDK, CDR2 SYGVNS. The CDR3 extends over 16 amino acids.

This chain links TRBV7-6 with TRBJ2-1; 12 nucleotides agree with TRBD2. Germline loops: CDR1 SGHVS, CDR2 FNYEAQ. Trimming took 0 bases from V and 3 from J; bases not matched to a gene: 3. CDR3 size: 17 residues. CDR3: CASSLARTSGVYNEQFF. The DNA of the CDR3 is TGTGCCAGCAGCTTAGCACGGACTAGCGGGGTCTACAATGAGCAGTTCTTC.

This chain links TRBV11-3 with TRBJ2-2; weak D call: TRBD2 (5 bases). The germline gives CDR1 SGHNT, CDR2 YENEEA. The V end lost 5 bases, the J end lost 2 bases, and 12 bases lay between the germline ends. This CDR3 comprises 15 residues. CDR3 nucleotide sequence: TGTGCCAGCAGCCTAAGCGGAGTTAACACCGGGGAGCTGTTTTTT. Encoded protein: CASSLSGVNTGELFF.

The J gene is TRBJ2-7, the V gene TRBV6-2 or TRBV6-3, with D perhaps being TRBD1 or TRBD2 (5 bases each). The CDR3 is 19 amino acids. V was cut by 2 bases and J by 0 bases, with 23 bases left in between. CDR1 and CDR2 from the germline V gene are MNHEY and SVGEGT. The CDR3 protein is CASSYTSWGIAGGSYEQYF. The CDR3 region has the DNA TGTGCCAGCAGTTACACGTCGTGGGGAATTGCTGGGGGCTCCTACGAGCAGTACTTC.

The count of this clone is one. The rearrangement joins TRBV4-1 to TRBJ1-1; D not certain. This CDR3 spans 15 amino acids. Germline CDR1 and CDR2: MGHRA and YSYEKL. V dropped 1 base and J dropped 0 bases, with 9 bases sitting between them. The CDR3, as DNA: TGCGCCAGCAGCCAAGTAGCAACCTTGAACACTGAAGCTTTCTTT. Translating gives CASSQVATLNTEAFF.

The chain carries TRBV6-2 or TRBV6-3 and TRBJ1-1; D is unclear. Trimming pared 2 bases from V and 5 bases from J, leaving 9 bases between. CDR1 and CDR2 from the germline V gene are MNHEY and SVGEGT. The CDR3 covers 13 residues. CDR3 sequence reads: CASSYTLGTEAFF. In nucleotides, the CDR3 is TGTGCCAGCAGTTACACGTTAGGGACTGAAGCTTTCTTT.

The rearrangement uses TRBV6-2 or TRBV6-3 and TRBJ1-2, with 8 bases identical to TRBD1. This CDR3 spans 13 amino acids. V lost 0 bases and J lost 6; bases outside the gene matches: 0. The germline V gene encodes CDR1 MNHEY and CDR2 SVGEGT. CDR3 DNA: TGTGCCAGCAGTTACTCGACAGGGGATGGCTACACCTTC. Translated: CASSYSTGDGYTF.

The chain joins TRBV7-2 to TRBJ2-2, with D possibly called TRBD1 or TRBD2 (6 bases each). This CDR3 region has 16 residues. The germline V gene has CDR1 SGHTA and CDR2 FQGNSA. Trimming took 5 bases from V and 4 from J, leaving 17 bases between them. The DNA for the CDR3 is TGTGCCAGCAGCCCTCCCGGGGGACATCGCACCGGGGAGCTGTTTTTT. It yields the protein CASSPPGGHRTGELFF. Looking up the rest from reference TRBV7-2 and TRBJ2-2 gives the full variable domain: GAGVSQSPSNKVTEKGKDVELRCDPISGHTALYWYRQSLGQGLEFLIYFQGNSAPDKSGLPSDRFSAERTGGSVSTLTIQRTQQEDSAVYLCASSPPGGHRTGELFFGEGSRLTVL.